This T cell receptor beta chain derives from a study of blood T cells in healthy people across ages. Germline CDR1 is MNHNS and CDR2 is SASEGT. The V gene lost 7 bases and the J gene lost 1 base, with 14 bases spanning the gap. This CDR3 is 16 amino acids long. Each individual donor underwent a draw of 8.5 to 10 milliliters of peripheral blood. Regarding the study as a whole: Unsorted PBMC input precluded a conclusive naive versus antigen-experienced comparison.

Next came a second PCR, run for about 7 to 11 cycles, which used a sample-barcoded 5' primer along with a J-beta primer mix. Through a template-switch adaptor with 12 random nucleotides, each cDNA molecule received a tag. CDR3-containing paired-end reads numbered at least 2.5 million in each sample. TCRdb re-called the 5' RACE reads through MiXCR, storing one row per CDR3 protein. Here the sample spans 1.8 million or so distinct CDR3 sequences, roughly 43% being singletons. Concerning this clonotype itself: Its antigen is unknown.

This sequence joins TRBV6-1 and TRBJ1-6; D uncertain. This clonotype was obtained from a human donor in good health. The sample consisted of blood. CDR3 region: CASKTNYRSYNSPLHF. CDR3 in DNA: TGTGCCAGCAAAACCAACTATCGTTCCTATAATTCACCCCTCCACTTT.